This T cell receptor beta chain was sequenced for a study of cytotoxic CD8 clonotypes in ibrutinib-treated CLL. Looking at the study overall: Among the patients, around ten presented as relapsed/refractory and about 16 as treatment-naive; 17 to 18 showed unmutated IGHV.

With 2 bases removed from V and 0 bases from J, the gap between germline ends came to 14 bases. This CDR3 is built from 17 residues. The germline V gene has CDR1 SGHVT and CDR2 SQSDAQ. Sequenced by immunoSEQ multiplex PCR; TCRdb stores in-frame clones only, minus some. The sample contains some 120,000 clones, approximately 58% of which appear only once. V is TRBV7-4 and J is TRBJ1-3; D gene ambiguous. This specimen was PBMCs, taken after 24 months of ibrutinib treatment. The sequence derives from a human donor with chronic lymphocytic leukemia. The CDR3 loop reads CASSLRAGRASGNTIYF. For the CDR3, the DNA is TGTGCCAGCAGCTTAAGGGCAGGACGGGCCTCTGGAAACACCATATATTTT.